Following are 32 T cell receptor beta chains from one sample sequenced in a study of Ad26.COV2.S vaccination and SARS-CoV-2 variants. The treatment is: some 20 received Ad26.COV2.S at low or high dose, single or two shots; five or six received placebo; per-sample allocation not given. At day 63 after the first vaccine or placebo injection, samples were drawn. Measured with immunoSEQ multiplex PCR; TCRdb has only the in-frame clones, and not every one. This sample has roughly 400,000 clones, with around 92% found just once. The source material was peripheral blood, sampled in a trial of Ad26.COV2.S vaccine versus placebo. Receptors originate from a person aged 18 to 65 who received the Ad26.COV2.S COVID-19 vaccine or a placebo.

This clone was seen a single time. This chain connects TRBV29-1 to TRBJ1-5; D might be TRBD1 (5 bases). The CDR3 is 13 residues long. With 1 base removed from V and 6 bases from J, the gap between germline ends came to 10 bases. CDR1 and CDR2 (germline): SQVTM, ANQGSEA. The CDR3 DNA is TGCAGCGTTGAAGCCCGGGACGGTCAGCCCCAGCATTTT. Protein product: CSVEARDGQPQHF.

The chain employs TRBV7-9 and TRBJ1-4, with TRBD1 as a possible D gene (6 bases). The CDR3 has 15 residues. V lost 5 bases and J lost 5, with 15 bases in between. From germline, CDR1 is SEHNR and CDR2 FQNEAQ (reference sequence). CDR3 residues: CASSPSTGRNEKLFF. The DNA of the CDR3 is TGTGCCAGCAGCCCATCAACAGGGCGGAATGAAAAACTGTTTTTT. The complete variable domain, with remaining parts taken from reference TRBV7-9 and TRBJ1-4, reads DTGVSQNPRHKITKRGQNVTFRCDPISEHNRLYWYRQTLGQGPEFLTYFQNEAQLEKSRLLSDRFSAERPKGSFSTLEIQRTEQGDSAMYLCASSPSTGRNEKLFFGSGTQLSVL.

The gene calls are TRBV12-3 or TRBV12-4 and TRBJ2-2; D not certain. Trimming cost V 7 bases and J 4 bases, with 10 bases left between them. The length of the CDR3 is 13 residues. The chain's CDR3 is CASTEYGTGELFF. The CDR3, as DNA: TGTGCCAGCACTGAATATGGCACCGGGGAGCTGTTTTTT.

The chain recombines TRBV13 with TRBJ2-7; D is undetermined. Germline CDR1 PRHDT, CDR2 FYEKMQ (reference sequence). CDR3 size: 13 residues. V shed 4 bases and J shed 0 bases, with 7 bases lying between them. The CDR3 coding sequence is TGTGCCAGCAGCTCAGAGCCCTCCTACGAGCAGTACTTC. Amino acids: CASSSEPSYEQYF.

This clone occurred a few times. This rearrangement joins TRBV6-6 to TRBJ1-6; 9 positions match TRBD1. Germline values: CDR1 MNHNY, CDR2 SVGAGI (reference sequence). After removal of 4 bases from V and 9 bases from J, the junction contained 10 bases not matched to a gene. The CDR3 extends over 16 amino acids. The CDR3: CASSFSDRGLGSPLHF. CDR3 nucleotide sequence: TGTGCCAGCAGTTTCTCCGACAGGGGGTTGGGTTCACCCCTCCACTTT.

This chain joins TRBV4-1 and TRBJ1-5; D unclear. Trimming took 0 bases from V and 4 from J, leaving 7 bases between them. The CDR3 loop spans 14 amino acids. Germline CDR1 is MGHRA and CDR2 is YSYEKL. The CDR3 DNA reads TGCGCCAGCAGCCAAGAAGCCACGAATCAGCCCCAGCATTTT. Protein product: CASSQEATNQPQHF.

This clone was counted once. V gene TRBV4-3 combines with J gene TRBJ2-4, with 9 bases aligning to TRBD2. Germline trimming cut 4 bases from V and 7 bases from J; bases unmatched to any gene: 14. The germline gives CDR1 LGHNA, CDR2 YSLEER. This CDR3 contains 17 residues. CDR3 protein: CASSPVTSGTGSNIQYF. CDR3 sequence (DNA): TGCGCCAGCAGCCCCGTGACTAGCGGCACTGGGTCTAACATTCAGTACTTC.

The chain is built from TRBV12-5 and TRBJ2-5; D tentatively fits TRBD1 or TRBD2 (5 bases each). CDR1 LGHNT and CDR2 FRNRAP come from the germline V gene. The CDR3 covers 15 residues. The germline V and J ends were trimmed by 0 bases and 11 bases, with 19 bases remaining between them. Here the CDR3 DNA reads TGTGCTAGTGGTTTGGTAGGGCAGGGAGTACGGCCTCAGTACTTC. As protein: CASGLVGQGVRPQYF.

The chain has TRBV3-1 (or the pseudogene TRBV3-2) and TRBJ2-7; tentative D call: TRBD1 (6 bases). Germline-derived CDR1 and CDR2 are LGHDT and YNNKEL (reference sequence). V was trimmed by 4 bases and J by 3 bases, leaving 19 bases between them. The CDR3 contains 16 residues. For the CDR3, the DNA is TGTGCCAGCAGCCTCCGAGGGGCCAGGGGTTACTACGAGCAGTACTTC. It translates to CASSLRGARGYYEQYF.

V is TRBV7-9 and J is TRBJ1-1; D might be TRBD1 (5 bases). Per germline, CDR1 SEHNR and CDR2 FQNEAQ (reference sequence). CDR3 length: 14 amino acids. Between the trimmed V and J ends, which lost 4 bases and 5 bases, there was a span of 14 bases. CDR3 DNA: TGTGCCAGCAGCTCTACAGCGAAGGGGACTGAAGCTTTCTTT. Translating it yields CASSSTAKGTEAFF. The whole variable domain, remainder taken from reference TRBV7-9 and TRBJ1-1, is DTGVSQNPRHKITKRGQNVTFRCDPISEHNRLYWYRQTLGQGPEFLTYFQNEAQLEKSRLLSDRFSAERPKGSFSTLEIQRTEQGDSAMYLCASSSTAKGTEAFFGQGTRLTVV.

The CDR3 loop reads CASSLGMGQQRNEQFF. DNA of the CDR3: TGTGCCAGCAGCTTAGGTATGGGACAGCAACGTAATGAGCAGTTCTTC. The V gene is TRBV7-9, the J gene TRBJ2-1; 7 positions match TRBD1. The CDR3 length is 16 residues. Trimming took 1 base from V and 7 from J; bases not matched to a gene: 10. Germline V CDR1 and CDR2: SEHNR, FQNEAQ (reference sequence).

CDR3 region: CASSLGQETGNTIYF. CDR3 in DNA: TGTGCCAGCAGCTTGGGTCAGGAAACTGGAAACACCATATATTTT. V is TRBV5-6 and J is TRBJ1-3; D is undetermined. The germline V and J ends were trimmed by 0 bases and 2 bases, with 9 bases remaining between them. This CDR3 contains 15 residues. The germline CDR1 and CDR2 sequences are SGHDT and YYEEEE.

The V call is TRBV7-8, the J call TRBJ1-3; D gene ambiguous. The CDR3 runs 12 residues. The V gene lost 11 bases and the J gene lost 0 bases, with 8 bases spanning the gap. CDR1 SGHVS and CDR2 FQNEAQ come from the germline V gene. The CDR3 coding sequence is TGTGCCGTCGTCCTCTCTGGAAACACCATATATTTT. Translating gives CAVVLSGNTIYF.

The gene calls are TRBV10-3 and TRBJ2-7; possible D gene TRBD1, 5 bases. The CDR3 has 10 residues. CDR1 is ENHRY, CDR2 SYGVKD, per germline. V shed 9 bases and J shed 3 bases, with 6 bases lying between them. The CDR3, as DNA: TGTGCCATAGGGGACTACGAGCAGTACTTC. This gives the protein CAIGDYEQYF.

V usage is TRBV7-6 and J usage is TRBJ1-4, with D perhaps matching TRBD1 (5 bases). This CDR3 contains 15 residues. The ends were cut back, 5 bases at V and 7 bases at J, with 17 bases in the middle. CDR1 and CDR2 from the germline V gene are SGHVS and FNYEAQ. The CDR3 spells CASSPVRDSGEKLFF. The CDR3 region has the DNA TGTGCCAGCAGCCCGGTACGGGACTCGGGTGAAAAACTGTTTTTT.

The chain uses TRBV30 and TRBJ2-7; the D is unclear. This CDR3 is built from 12 residues. Per germline, CDR1 GTSNPN and CDR2 SVGIG (reference sequence). V lost 1 base and J 3 bases, leaving 7 bases between the germline ends. CDR3 sequence (DNA): TGTGCCTGGAGTGACCTTGGCTACGAGCAGTACTTC. Encoded protein: CAWSDLGYEQYF.

J is TRBJ1-5 and V is TRBV19; no reliable D call. This CDR3 is 13 amino acids long. Per germline, CDR1 LNHDA and CDR2 SQIVND (reference sequence). Trimming stripped 4 bases from V and 9 bases from J, with 13 bases between. The CDR3 coding sequence is TGTGCCAGTAGTACCTTCTTGACCCGGCCCCAGCATTTT. Protein product: CASSTFLTRPQHF.

This sequence joins TRBV19 and TRBJ2-3; D might be TRBD1 (5 bases). In germline, CDR1 is LNHDA, CDR2 SQIVND (reference sequence). The CDR3 is 14 residues long. The V gene lost 2 bases and the J gene lost 2 bases, with 8 bases spanning the gap. The CDR3 DNA follows: TGTGCCAGTAGTATAAGACAGACCACAGATACGCAGTATTTT. As protein: CASSIRQTTDTQYF. The full variable domain, rest sourced from reference TRBV19 and TRBJ2-3, is DGGITQSPKYLFRKEGQNVTLSCEQNLNHDAMYWYRQDPGQGLRLIYYSQIVNDFQKGDIAEGYSVSREKKESFPLTVTSAQKNPTAFYLCASSIRQTTDTQYFGPGTRLTVL.

This chain links TRBV11-2 with TRBJ1-1; perhaps TRBD1 as D (6 bases). CDR1 SGHAT and CDR2 FQNNGV come from the germline V gene. Trimming cost V 3 bases and J 4 bases, with 15 bases left between them. The CDR3 loop spans 15 amino acids. Written as DNA, the CDR3 is TGTGCCAGCAGCTTTTTCTCGGGGGGCGGCACTGAAGCTTTCTTT. Encoded protein: CASSFFSGGGTEAFF.

The chain is built from TRBV6-5 and TRBJ2-3, with D perhaps assigned TRBD1 or TRBD2 (6 bases each). CDR3 length equals 16 residues. The germline V gene encodes CDR1 MNHEY and CDR2 SVGAGI. Trimming shortened V by 2 bases and J by 0 bases, and 12 bases separated the two germline ends. The CDR3 DNA is TGTGCCAGCAGTTACAGGGGGACTTTTAGCACAGATACGCAGTATTTT. It encodes CASSYRGTFSTDTQYF.

The CDR3 is CASSPNTNGNTIYF. The CDR3 DNA is TGTGCCAGCTCCCCAAACACCAATGGAAACACCATATATTTT. This chain joins TRBV18 and TRBJ1-3; D remains unclear. Trimming cost V 6 bases and J 3 bases, with 12 bases left between them. The CDR3 runs 14 residues. In germline, CDR1 is KGHSH, CDR2 LQKENI.

The chain is built from TRBV5-4 and TRBJ1-1, with 7 bases identical to TRBD1. Trimming took 3 bases from V and 6 from J; bases not matched to a gene: 2. Germline loops: CDR1 SGHNT, CDR2 YYREEE (reference sequence). The CDR3 has 12 residues. In nucleotides, the CDR3 is TGTGCCAGCAGCTCCGGGACAGCTGAAGCTTTCTTT. This codes for CASSSGTAEAFF.

The genes are TRBV2 and TRBJ1-2; possibly TRBD1 for D (6 bases). The CDR3 sequence is 13 residues long. Germline assignment: CDR1 SNHLY and CDR2 FYNNEI. V gave up 5 bases and J gave up 8 bases, with 15 bases separating them. CDR3 residues: CASSYRVSDGYTF. CDR3 coding DNA: TGTGCCAGCAGTTACAGGGTTTCCGACGGCTACACCTTC.

The genes are TRBV5-1 and TRBJ1-1, with unresolved D. CDR3 length equals 16 residues. V was pared by 0 bases and J by 1 base, with 13 bases between. The V gene's germline CDR1 is SGHRS and CDR2 YFSETQ. The CDR3 loop is CASSLGSSIRNTEAFF. The CDR3 DNA sequence: TGCGCCAGCAGCTTGGGGTCGAGCATCAGGAACACTGAAGCTTTCTTT.

The chain is built from TRBV2 and TRBJ2-1; 7 nucleotides line up with TRBD2. V lost 4 bases, J lost 6 bases, and 24 bases stayed unmatched. The CDR3 totals 20 residues. In germline, CDR1 is SNHLY, CDR2 FYNNEI. This CDR3 reads CASSGKGLAVQFSPLNEQFF. Here the CDR3 DNA reads TGTGCCAGCAGTGGGAAGGGCCTAGCGGTGCAATTTAGTCCCCTCAATGAGCAGTTCTTC.

This sequence joins TRBV9 and TRBJ2-6; D ambiguous. The CDR3 runs to 14 residues. The germline gives CDR1 SGDLS, CDR2 YYNGEE. Trimming took off 0 bases at V and 5 bases at J, with 6 bases between the two ends. The CDR3 nucleotides are TGTGCCAGCAGCGTAGAACCGAGGGCCAACGTCCTGACTTTC. Its translation is CASSVEPRANVLTF.

The gene calls are TRBV28 and TRBJ2-2, with 8 bases that match TRBD1. CDR3 size: 15 residues. V shed 5 bases and J 2 bases; nucleotides not matched to a gene: 4. Per germline, CDR1 MDHEN and CDR2 SYDVKM. CDR3 sequence (DNA): TGTGCCAGCAGTGGACAGGGCGGAAACACCGGGGAGCTGTTTTTT. It yields the protein CASSGQGGNTGELFF.

The chain employs TRBV19 and TRBJ1-5, with 10 bases fitting TRBD1. The J segment lost 5 bases and the V segment lost 2 bases, leaving 6 bases of the junction unmatched. There are 16 residues in the CDR3. Germline V gene lookup returns CDR1 LNHDA and CDR2 SQIVND (reference sequence). CDR3 DNA sequence: TGTGCCAGTAGTATACTCGACAGGGGGCTTTATCAGCCCCAGCATTTT. Translation: CASSILDRGLYQPQHF.

This rearrangement joins TRBV2 to TRBJ1-2; D is possibly TRBD1 (5 bases). V was shortened by 9 bases and J by 8 bases, with 22 bases between the two germline ends. There are 14 residues in the CDR3. CDR1 is SNHLY and CDR2 is FYNNEI in the germline V gene. In nucleotides, the CDR3 is TGTGCCAGGACTGTCGAGGGTTCGGGGGAAGGCTACACCTTC. It translates to CARTVEGSGEGYTF.

The rearrangement uses TRBV6-4 and TRBJ2-6; 8 nucleotides match TRBD1. The CDR3 has 18 amino acids. The V gene end was trimmed by 2 bases and the J gene end by 0 bases; junction bases not matched to a gene: 6. The germline V gene has CDR1 MRHNA and CDR2 SNTAGT. CDR3: CASSDPGQVYSGANVLTF. The CDR3, as DNA: TGTGCCAGCAGTGACCCGGGACAGGTGTACTCTGGGGCCAACGTCCTGACTTTC.

The chain employs TRBV18 and TRBJ1-2; tentative D call: TRBD1 (5 bases). The ends were cut back, 1 base at V and 3 bases at J, with 9 bases in the middle. The germline gives CDR1 KGHSH, CDR2 LQKENI. The CDR3 consists of 14 residues. Here the CDR3 DNA reads TGTGCCAGCTCACCACAGACAGAGTACTATGGCTACACCTTC. This sequence encodes CASSPQTEYYGYTF. The entire variable domain, with the rest obtained from reference TRBV18 and TRBJ1-2, is as follows: NAGVMQNPRHLVRRRGQEARLRCSPMKGHSHVYWYRQLPEEGLKFMVYLQKENIIDESGMPKERFSAEFPKEGPSILRIQQVVRGDSAAYFCASSPQTEYYGYTFGSGTRLTVV.

CDR3 sequence: CASSYSGREPYEQYF. Here the CDR3 DNA reads TGTGCCAGCAGTTACTCAGGCCGGGAACCCTACGAGCAGTACTTC. The chain employs TRBV6-2 or TRBV6-3 and TRBJ2-7, with D perhaps matching TRBD2 (5 bases). The V gene's germline CDR1 is MNHEY and CDR2 SVGEGT. This CDR3 is built from 15 residues. Trimming pared 0 bases from V and 2 bases from J, leaving 11 bases between.